This TCR beta chain was recovered during a study of cytomegalovirus exposure and HLA in healthy donors. Study information: Ancestry clustering placed roughly four fifths of more than 350 genotyped donors in the Caucasian-associated cluster.

Though probably carrying unrecorded immune exposures, donors were nominally healthy at sampling. Study findings and constraints: TCR beta V segments were, for the most part, productive about 87% or about 30% of the time in an earlier analysis. Altogether, 150 to 200 TCR beta chains were recorded as cytomegalovirus-associated.

Use of 60 Vbeta and 13 Jbeta primers characterized the PCR. TCRdb's copy holds only in-frame clones and misses some; the assay was immunoSEQ multiplex PCR. The sample has 74,000 or so clones; around 67% are singletons. The CDR3 totals 14 residues. Trimming pared 7 bases from V and 4 bases from J, leaving 17 bases between. Germline CDR1 is MNHNS and CDR2 is SASEGT. As to this clone: What it recognizes is unknown.

Sequences were obtained from PBMCs. The origin of this receptor is a woman aged 25 to 39 in good health and CMV-seronegative. The V call is TRBV6-1, the J call TRBJ2-7, with D maybe TRBD1 (6 bases). CDR3 sequence (DNA): TGTGCCAGCAAGGGTAACAGGGACATGTACGAGCAGTACTTC. As protein: CASKGNRDMYEQYF.